Below are 32 T cell receptor beta chains sequenced from a single sample in a study of patients and donors after allogeneic stem cell transplantation (dated by TCRdb to 2019 to 2021). Preparation of the library involved RT-PCR. Instrument used: NextSeq 550. TCRdb trimmed public reads at Q25 via fastp, called clones via MiXCR and kept in-frame beta chains. Rows with a matching CDR3 protein are joined into one entry that keeps the most common DNA and genes. This sample is represented by about a million distinct CDR3 sequences; 15% to 20% of them were singletons. The top ten clones comprise around 5.5% of the sample. Input material: blood, either unsorted or a sorted T cell fraction (not recorded which). All receptors come from a human donor who was either an allogeneic HSCT recipient or a stem cell or donor lymphocyte infusion donor (not recorded which). It is not recorded whose cells these are; they may come from a transplant donor.

The chain links TRBV19 to TRBJ2-3; unclear D gene. Germline CDR1 reads LNHDA; CDR2 reads SQIVND (reference sequence). CDR3 size: 17 residues. V was cut by 4 bases and J by 0 bases, with 17 bases left in between. The CDR3 spells CASSTSPDGKSTDTQYF. The CDR3 nucleotides read TGTGCCAGTAGTACCTCCCCGGACGGCAAAAGCACAGATACGCAGTATTTT.

This clonotype was counted a few times. The rearrangement joins TRBV5-4 to TRBJ1-1, with D perhaps matching TRBD1 (5 bases). The V gene lost 5 bases and the J gene lost 3 bases, with 20 bases spanning the gap. Germline V gives CDR1 SGHNT, CDR2 YYREEE (reference sequence). This CDR3 region has 16 residues. CDR3 DNA sequence: TGTGCCAGCAGTTCGCGACAGTTCCAGAGAGACACTGAAGCTTTCTTT. This translates into CASSSRQFQRDTEAFF.

This clonotype has just a few counts. CDR3 DNA sequence: TGCAGTGCTAGAGATCTAGGACTAGCGGGAGGATTTAGGAATGAGCAGTTCTTC. Its translation: CSARDLGLAGGFRNEQFF. The chain links TRBV20-1 to TRBJ2-1, with 14 bases identical to TRBD2. The ends lost 0 bases at V and 7 bases at J; junction bases unmatched: 11. The CDR3 consists of 18 residues. Germline assignment: CDR1 DFQATT and CDR2 SNEGSKA (reference sequence).

V is TRBV20-1 and J is TRBJ2-4, with D possibly TRBD2 on 5 matching bases. The length of the CDR3 is 14 residues. Per germline, CDR1 DFQATT and CDR2 SNEGSKA (reference sequence). V lost 3 bases, J lost 8 bases, and 17 bases lay in between. The CDR3 spells CSARSAASFHIQYF. The DNA for the CDR3 is TGCAGTGCTAGGTCGGCGGCTAGCTTCCACATTCAGTACTTC.

The genes are TRBV20-1 and TRBJ1-6; the D gene is possibly TRBD1 (6 bases). Germline V gene data show CDR1 as DFQATT and CDR2 as SNEGSKA (reference sequence). V was clipped by 3 bases and J by 9 bases, with 18 bases between them. The CDR3 covers 15 residues. The CDR3 protein is CSASLPYRDGSPLHF. The CDR3 bases are TGCAGTGCTAGCCTCCCCTACAGGGACGGTTCACCCCTCCACTTT.

This clonotype was seen a handful of times. The chain is built from TRBV12-3 or TRBV12-4 and TRBJ2-1; D remains ambiguous. The CDR3 covers 11 residues. The V gene lost 5 bases and the J gene lost 8 bases, with 7 bases spanning the gap. The CDR3 loop reads CASSRSHEQFF. Here the CDR3 DNA reads TGTGCCAGCAGTCGCAGTCATGAGCAGTTCTTC.

This clonotype was recorded a few times. The chain uses TRBV20-1 and TRBJ1-2; D is uncertain. The germline gives CDR1 DFQATT, CDR2 SNEGSKA (reference sequence). The CDR3 covers 11 residues. Trimming removed 6 bases at V and 5 bases at J, with 10 bases between. The CDR3 DNA follows: TGCAGTGCCGCTGTAAAATATGGCTACACCTTC. Its protein product is CSAAVKYGYTF.

This chain joins TRBV12-3 or TRBV12-4 and TRBJ1-5; unclear D gene. Trimming shortened V by 6 bases and J by 4 bases, and 13 bases separated the two germline ends. This CDR3 spans 14 amino acids. As DNA, the CDR3 is TGTGCCAGCAGGCCTACCAACTCGAATCAGCCCCAGCATTTT. Translation gives CASRPTNSNQPQHF.

This clonotype was recorded many times. V gene TRBV4-1 combines with J gene TRBJ1-1, with TRBD1 matching over 8 bases. Trimming took 0 bases from V and 1 from J; bases not matched to a gene: 7. Germline assignment: CDR1 MGHRA and CDR2 YSYEKL. The CDR3 extends over 17 amino acids. CDR3: CASSQDHRTGWNTEAFF. Here the CDR3 DNA reads TGCGCCAGCAGCCAAGACCACCGGACAGGGTGGAACACTGAAGCTTTCTTT.

The gene calls are TRBV28 and TRBJ2-7; D possibly matches TRBD1 or TRBD2 (5 bases each). Per the germline V gene, CDR1 is MDHEN and CDR2 is SYDVKM. The CDR3 consists of 14 residues. Trimming removed 6 bases from V and 4 bases from J, with 16 bases in between. This chain's CDR3 is CASRVGRGRYEQYF. The CDR3, as DNA: TGTGCCAGCAGGGTAGGACGGGGCCGGTACGAGCAGTACTTC.

This sequence joins TRBV7-2 and TRBJ2-4, with D possibly being TRBD1 or TRBD2 (6 bases each). The CDR3 is 16 amino acids. V dropped 5 bases and J dropped 8 bases, with 22 bases sitting between them. The germline V gene encodes CDR1 SGHTA and CDR2 FQGNSA. In DNA, the CDR3 is TGTGCCAGCAGCCCCCACTTGCCCGGGGGCGCTGACATTCAGTACTTC. It specifies CASSPHLPGGADIQYF.

The J gene is TRBJ1-5, the V gene TRBV6-5; D may be TRBD1 (5 bases). This CDR3 has 17 residues. V was clipped by 0 bases and J by 7 bases, with 19 bases between them. The germline gives CDR1 MNHEY, CDR2 SVGAGI. DNA of the CDR3: TGTGCCAGCAGTTACTCGATTGTGCAGGGTTCTATACAGCCCCAGCATTTT. Protein: CASSYSIVQGSIQPQHF.

This clonotype was observed many times. The rearrangement joins TRBV29-1 to TRBJ1-1; possible D gene TRBD1, 5 bases. The length of the CDR3 is 11 residues. Deletions cut 7 bases from V and 8 bases from J, with 14 bases between. The germline V gene has CDR1 SQVTM and CDR2 ANQGSEA. In nucleotides, the CDR3 is TGCAGCGCAGAGGTGACAGTCGAAGCTTTCTTT. As protein: CSAEVTVEAFF.

The chain joins TRBV7-8 to TRBJ1-2, with 9 bases aligning to TRBD1. CDR1 and CDR2 from the germline V gene are SGHVS and FQNEAQ. V trimming: 8 bases; J trimming: 1 base; junction bases outside the gene matches: 8. This CDR3 comprises 15 residues. For the CDR3, the DNA is TGTGCCAGCGGAAGGACAGGGGATCTTAACTATGGCTACACCTTC. Protein: CASGRTGDLNYGYTF.

CDR3 loop: CASEGTSGRSGELFF. For the CDR3, the DNA is TGTGCCAGCGAAGGGACTAGCGGGCGTTCCGGGGAGCTGTTTTTT. The J gene is TRBJ2-2, the V gene TRBV6-1; the match to TRBD2 covers 12 bases. V lost 8 bases and J lost 6; bases outside the gene matches: 7. CDR3 size: 15 residues. Germline CDR1 is MNHNS and CDR2 is SASEGT.

This sequence joins TRBV6-1 and TRBJ1-3; 7 bases map to TRBD1. CDR1 and CDR2 from the germline V gene are MNHNS and SASEGT. CDR3 length: 15 amino acids. V trimming: 6 bases; J trimming: 0 bases; junction bases outside the gene matches: 5. As DNA, the CDR3 is TGTGCCAGCAGCCAGACAGGGAGCTCTGGAAACACCATATATTTT. Amino acids: CASSQTGSSGNTIYF.

V gene TRBV12-3 or TRBV12-4 combines with J gene TRBJ2-3; 8 bases are shared with TRBD1. The junction had 10 bases not matched to a gene; V was cut back by 5 bases and J by 6 bases. This CDR3 is built from 15 residues. The CDR3 loop reads CASSPTGAMMDTQYF. The DNA of the CDR3 is TGTGCCAGCAGTCCGACAGGGGCAATGATGGATACGCAGTATTTT.

The sample holds a few counts of this clonotype. The rearrangement joins TRBV5-1 to TRBJ1-1; D uncertain. V was clipped by 0 bases and J by 0 bases, with 12 bases between them. The CDR3 is 16 amino acids. CDR1 and CDR2 from the germline V gene are SGHRS and YFSETQ. CDR3 coding DNA: TGCGCCAGCAGCTTGGGGCGGAGAAGTTTGAACACTGAAGCTTTCTTT. Its protein is CASSLGRRSLNTEAFF.

The V and J genes are TRBV9 and TRBJ2-1, with a weak D call TRBD2 (6 bases). Germline CDR1 is SGDLS and CDR2 is YYNGEE. The CDR3 is 14 amino acids. V lost 0 bases, J lost 6 bases, and 10 bases lay in between. The chain's CDR3 is CASSVAGVGNEQFF. The CDR3 region has the DNA TGTGCCAGCAGCGTAGCGGGGGTGGGCAATGAGCAGTTCTTC.

The rearrangement links TRBV12-3 or TRBV12-4 to TRBJ2-5; unclear D gene. The ends were cut back, 2 bases at V and 2 bases at J, with 15 bases in the middle. There are 16 residues in the CDR3. The DNA for the CDR3 is TGTGCCAGCAGTTTATTATTAGCAGCGCGACAAGAGACCCAGTACTTC. Protein: CASSLLLAARQETQYF.

V gene TRBV5-1 combines with J gene TRBJ2-5; D ambiguous. Germline V CDR1 and CDR2: SGHRS, YFSETQ. CDR3 length: 13 amino acids. V was clipped by 7 bases and J by 4 bases, with 14 bases between them. CDR3 sequence: CASGGPPLETQYF. The CDR3 DNA reads TGCGCCAGCGGTGGCCCTCCATTAGAGACCCAGTACTTC.

This chain links TRBV30 with TRBJ2-3, with D unresolved. Trimming pared 3 bases from V and 1 base from J, leaving 8 bases between. CDR3 length: 13 residues. Germline values: CDR1 GTSNPN, CDR2 SVGIG (reference sequence). CDR3 nucleotide sequence: TGTGCCTGGAGGCCTCTAGGCACAGATACGCAGTATTTT. It is translated as CAWRPLGTDTQYF. Combining the CDR3 with reference TRBV30 and TRBJ2-3 gives the whole variable domain SQTIHQWPATLVQPVGSPLSLECTVEGTSNPNLYWYRQAAGRGLQLLFYSVGIGQISSEVPQNLSASRPQDRQFILSSKKLLLSDSGFYLCAWRPLGTDTQYFGPGTRLTVL.

The rearrangement links TRBV12-3 or TRBV12-4 to TRBJ2-7, with 8 positions matching TRBD2. This CDR3 region has 15 residues. Trimming at V came to 4 bases and at J to 2 bases, leaving 7 bases not matched to a gene. For the CDR3, the DNA is TGTGCCAGCAGTTACCGGGAGGGCCGGACCTACGAGCAGTACTTC. This translates into CASSYREGRTYEQYF.

There are a few counts of this clonotype. V usage is TRBV7-9 and J usage is TRBJ1-4, with D unresolved. This CDR3 has 13 amino acids. CDR1 and CDR2 (germline): SEHNR, FQNEAQ (reference sequence). V dropped 11 bases and J dropped 10 bases, with 20 bases sitting between them. The chain's CDR3 is CALFPLEVGKLFF. The CDR3 coding sequence is TGTGCCCTCTTTCCGCTGGAGGTGGGAAAACTGTTTTTT.

The rearrangement uses TRBV5-1 and TRBJ1-2; 7 nucleotides align to TRBD1. The CDR3 runs to 15 residues. Trimming removed 2 bases from V and 5 bases from J; junction bases left unmatched: 9. Germline V gene sequence: CDR1 SGHRS, CDR2 YFSETQ. The CDR3 bases are TGCGCCAGCAGCTTTTTTGACAGGGAACATTATGGCTACACCTTC. This sequence encodes CASSFFDREHYGYTF.

The rearrangement joins TRBV6-2 or TRBV6-3 to TRBJ1-5; no reliable D call. Trimming took off 2 bases at V and 0 bases at J, with 14 bases between the two ends. This CDR3 has 17 amino acids. Germline lookup yields CDR1 MNHEY and CDR2 SVGEGT. CDR3 sequence reads: CASSYPHSRSSNQPQHF. The CDR3 nucleotides read TGTGCCAGCAGTTACCCGCACAGTCGAAGTAGCAATCAGCCCCAGCATTTT.

The rearrangement links TRBV20-1 to TRBJ2-6, with D perhaps being TRBD1 or TRBD2 (6 bases each). Germline loops: CDR1 DFQATT, CDR2 SNEGSKA (reference sequence). Trimming shortened V by 5 bases and J by 0 bases, and 20 bases separated the two germline ends. CDR3 size: 18 residues. In DNA form, the CDR3 reads TGCAGTGCTTCCCGCCCCGGGGGCCACGGCTCTGGGGCCAACGTCCTGACTTTC. Translation gives CSASRPGGHGSGANVLTF.

A remark on this clonotype: A much larger clone differs from this one at a single base, so this may be a read error. The chain links TRBV5-1 to TRBJ1-3; tentatively, D is TRBD1 (6 bases). The CDR3 has 14 amino acids. The germline V gene encodes CDR1 SGHRS and CDR2 YFSETQ. DNA of the CDR3: TGCGCCAGCAGCCAACGACAGGTTGGAGACACCATATATTTT. Translating it yields CASSQRQVGDTIYF.

The V and J genes are TRBV7-2 and TRBJ1-5; D unclear. The V end was cut by 5 bases, the J end by 4 bases, with 12 bases between. This CDR3 region has 14 residues. CDR1 and CDR2 (germline): SGHTA, FQGNSA. CDR3 protein: CASSLTARNQPQHF. In DNA form, the CDR3 reads TGTGCCAGCAGCCTCACCGCAAGGAATCAGCCCCAGCATTTT.

The chain uses TRBV3-1 and TRBJ1-1, with D perhaps matching TRBD1 (6 bases). Germline CDR1 and CDR2: LGHDT and YNNKEL (reference sequence). V shed 2 bases and J shed 2 bases, with 12 bases lying between them. The CDR3 sequence is 15 residues long. The CDR3 here is CASSQIDRYNTEAFF. DNA of the CDR3: TGTGCCAGCAGCCAAATCGACAGGTACAACACTGAAGCTTTCTTT.

V usage is TRBV11-2 and J usage is TRBJ2-1; D may be TRBD1 or TRBD2 (5 bases each). V was shortened by 1 base and J by 5 bases, with 12 bases between the two germline ends. The CDR3 spans 15 residues. Germline values: CDR1 SGHAT, CDR2 FQNNGV. The CDR3 region is CASSLVGRDDNEQFF. CDR3 coding DNA: TGTGCCAGCAGCTTAGTTGGCCGGGACGACAATGAGCAGTTCTTC. Variable domain in full (rest from reference TRBV11-2 and TRBJ2-1): EAGVAQSPRYKIIEKRQSVAFWCNPISGHATLYWYQQILGQGPKLLIQFQNNGVVDDSQLPKDRFSAERLKGVDSTLKIQPAKLEDSAVYLCASSLVGRDDNEQFFGPGTRLTVL.

The chain uses TRBV7-9 and TRBJ2-5; 8 bases fit TRBD1. From germline, CDR1 is SEHNR and CDR2 FQNEAQ (reference sequence). Germline trimming cut 5 bases from V and 5 bases from J; bases unmatched to any gene: 4. This CDR3 is 13 amino acids long. Here the CDR3 DNA reads TGTGCCAGCAGCCCGGACAGGGTTGAGACCCAGTACTTC. The encoded protein is CASSPDRVETQYF.